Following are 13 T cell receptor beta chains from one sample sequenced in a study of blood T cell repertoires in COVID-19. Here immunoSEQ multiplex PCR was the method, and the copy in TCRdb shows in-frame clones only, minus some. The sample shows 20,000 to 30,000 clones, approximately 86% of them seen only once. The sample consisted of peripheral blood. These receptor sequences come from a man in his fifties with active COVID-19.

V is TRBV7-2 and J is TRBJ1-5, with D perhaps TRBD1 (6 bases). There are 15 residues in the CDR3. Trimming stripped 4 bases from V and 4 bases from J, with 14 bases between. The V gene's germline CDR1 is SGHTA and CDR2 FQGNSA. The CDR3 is CASSSGGARNQPQHF. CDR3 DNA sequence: TGTGCCAGCAGCTCGGGGGGGGCCCGGAATCAGCCCCAGCATTTT. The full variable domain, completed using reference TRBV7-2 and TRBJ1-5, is GAGVSQSPSNKVTEKGKDVELRCDPISGHTALYWYRQSLGQGLEFLIYFQGNSAPDKSGLPSDRFSAERTGGSVSTLTIQRTQQEDSAVYLCASSSGGARNQPQHFGDGTRLSIL.

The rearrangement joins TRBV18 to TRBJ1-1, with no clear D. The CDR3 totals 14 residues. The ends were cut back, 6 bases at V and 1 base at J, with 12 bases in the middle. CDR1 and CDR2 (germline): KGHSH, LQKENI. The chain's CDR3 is CASSPDTQNTEAFF. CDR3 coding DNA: TGTGCCAGCTCCCCTGACACTCAGAACACTGAAGCTTTCTTT.

The CDR3 spells CASSLGLAGGPVFSEQFF. CDR3 nucleotide sequence: TGTGCCAGCAGTCTTGGACTAGCGGGGGGGCCGGTTTTTAGTGAGCAGTTCTTC. The chain links TRBV6-6 to TRBJ2-1, with TRBD2 matching over 15 bases. J was trimmed by 9 bases and V by 5 bases; bases with no gene match: 14. The CDR3 loop spans 18 amino acids. CDR1 is MNHNY and CDR2 is SVGAGI in the germline V gene (reference sequence).

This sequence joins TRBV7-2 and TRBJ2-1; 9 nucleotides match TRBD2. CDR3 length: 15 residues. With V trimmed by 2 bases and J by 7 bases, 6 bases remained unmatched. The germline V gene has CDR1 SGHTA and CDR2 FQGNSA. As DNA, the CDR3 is TGTGCCAGCAGCTTACCTAGCGGGGCGATAAATGAGCAGTTCTTC. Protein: CASSLPSGAINEQFF.

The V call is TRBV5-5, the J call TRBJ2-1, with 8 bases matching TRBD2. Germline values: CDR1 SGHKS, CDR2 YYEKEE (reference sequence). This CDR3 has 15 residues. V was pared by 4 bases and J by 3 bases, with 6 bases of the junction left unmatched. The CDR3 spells CASSPLAGRYNEQFF. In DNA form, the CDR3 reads TGTGCCAGCAGCCCCCTAGCGGGCCGCTACAATGAGCAGTTCTTC.

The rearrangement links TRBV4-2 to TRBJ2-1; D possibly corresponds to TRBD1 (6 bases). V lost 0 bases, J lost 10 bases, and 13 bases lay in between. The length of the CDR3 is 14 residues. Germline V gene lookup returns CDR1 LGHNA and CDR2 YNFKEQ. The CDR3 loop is CASSQEPGALEQFF. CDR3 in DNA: TGTGCCAGCAGCCAAGAACCAGGGGCGCTAGAGCAGTTCTTC.

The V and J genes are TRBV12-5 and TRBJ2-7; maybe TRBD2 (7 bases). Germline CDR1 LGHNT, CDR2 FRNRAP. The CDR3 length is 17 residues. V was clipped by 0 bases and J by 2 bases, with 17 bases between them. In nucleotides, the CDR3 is TGTGCTAGTGGTTTGGTACTGGGTGCGGGGGCCACCTACGAGCAGTACTTC. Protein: CASGLVLGAGATYEQYF. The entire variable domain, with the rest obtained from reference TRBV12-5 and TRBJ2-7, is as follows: DARVTQTPRHKVTEMGQEVTMRCQPILGHNTVFWYRQTMMQGLELLAYFRNRAPLDDSGMPKDRFSAEMPDATLATLKIQPSEPRDSAVYFCASGLVLGAGATYEQYFGPGTRLTVT.

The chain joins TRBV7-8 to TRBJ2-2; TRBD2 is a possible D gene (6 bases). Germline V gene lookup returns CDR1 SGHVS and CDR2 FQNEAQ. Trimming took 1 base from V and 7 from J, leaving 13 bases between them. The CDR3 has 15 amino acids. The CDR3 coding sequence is TGTGCCAGCAGCTTAGGGACTCCCGGGGGCGGGGAGCTGTTTTTT. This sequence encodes CASSLGTPGGGELFF.

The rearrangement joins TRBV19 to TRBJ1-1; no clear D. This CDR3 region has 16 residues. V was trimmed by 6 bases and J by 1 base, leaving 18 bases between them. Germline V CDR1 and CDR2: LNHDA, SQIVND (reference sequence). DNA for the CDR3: TGTGCCAGTAGAACCCGCGGGAGGGTGGGGAACACTGAAGCTTTCTTT. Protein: CASRTRGRVGNTEAFF. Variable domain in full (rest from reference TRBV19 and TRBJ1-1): DGGITQSPKYLFRKEGQNVTLSCEQNLNHDAMYWYRQDPGQGLRLIYYSQIVNDFQKGDIAEGYSVSREKKESFPLTVTSAQKNPTAFYLCASRTRGRVGNTEAFFGQGTRLTVV.

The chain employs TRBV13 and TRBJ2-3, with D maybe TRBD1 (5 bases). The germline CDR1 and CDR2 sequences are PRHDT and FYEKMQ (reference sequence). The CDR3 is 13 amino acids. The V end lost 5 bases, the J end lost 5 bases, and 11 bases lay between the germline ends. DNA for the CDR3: TGTGCCAGCAGCCAAGGGGCGGAAGATACGCAGTATTTT. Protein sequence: CASSQGAEDTQYF.

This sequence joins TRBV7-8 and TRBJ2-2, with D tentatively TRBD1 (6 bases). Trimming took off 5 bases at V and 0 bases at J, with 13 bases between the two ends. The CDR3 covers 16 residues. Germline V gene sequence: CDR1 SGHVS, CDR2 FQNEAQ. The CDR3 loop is CASSQSRDTNTGELFF. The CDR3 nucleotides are TGTGCCAGCAGCCAATCCAGGGACACGAACACCGGGGAGCTGTTTTTT. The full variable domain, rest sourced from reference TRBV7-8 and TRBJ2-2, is GAGVSQSPRYKVAKRGQDVALRCDPISGHVSLFWYQQALGQGPEFLTYFQNEAQLDKSGLPSDRFFAERPEGSVSTLKIQRTQQEDSAVYLCASSQSRDTNTGELFFGEGSRLTVL.

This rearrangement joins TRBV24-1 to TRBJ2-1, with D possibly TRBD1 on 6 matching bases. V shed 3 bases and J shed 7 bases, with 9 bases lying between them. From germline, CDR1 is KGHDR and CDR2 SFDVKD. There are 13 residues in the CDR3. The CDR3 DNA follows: TGTGCCACCAGTGATCCAGGGACAAATGAGCAGTTCTTC. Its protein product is CATSDPGTNEQFF.

In nucleotides, the CDR3 is TGTGCCTGGAGGACAGACTCCTATAATTCACCCCTCCACTTT. It yields the protein CAWRTDSYNSPLHF. The rearrangement joins TRBV30 to TRBJ1-6; D is possibly TRBD1 (5 bases). The CDR3 is made up of 14 amino acids. Germline V gene data show CDR1 as GTSNPN and CDR2 as SVGIG (reference sequence). Between the trimmed V and J ends, which lost 3 bases and 0 bases, there was a span of 6 bases. Together with reference TRBV30 and TRBJ1-6, the CDR3 gives the full variable domain: SQTIHQWPATLVQPVGSPLSLECTVEGTSNPNLYWYRQAAGRGLQLLFYSVGIGQISSEVPQNLSASRPQDRQFILSSKKLLLSDSGFYLCAWRTDSYNSPLHFGNGTRLTVT.